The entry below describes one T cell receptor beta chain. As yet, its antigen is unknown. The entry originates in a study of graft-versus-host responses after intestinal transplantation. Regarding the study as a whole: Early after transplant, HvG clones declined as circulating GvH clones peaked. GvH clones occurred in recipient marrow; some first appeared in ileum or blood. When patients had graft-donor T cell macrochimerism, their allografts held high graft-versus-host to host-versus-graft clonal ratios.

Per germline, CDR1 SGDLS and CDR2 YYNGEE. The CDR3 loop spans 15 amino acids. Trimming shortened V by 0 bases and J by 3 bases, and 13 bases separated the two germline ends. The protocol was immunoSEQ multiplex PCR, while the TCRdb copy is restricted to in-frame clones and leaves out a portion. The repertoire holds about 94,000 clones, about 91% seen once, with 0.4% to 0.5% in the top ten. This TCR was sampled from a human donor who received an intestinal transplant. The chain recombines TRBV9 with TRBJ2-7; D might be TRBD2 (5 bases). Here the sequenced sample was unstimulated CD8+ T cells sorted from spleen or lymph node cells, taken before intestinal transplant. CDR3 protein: CASSVAEGGGYEQYF. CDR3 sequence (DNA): TGTGCCAGCAGCGTAGCGGAAGGAGGAGGCTACGAGCAGTACTTC. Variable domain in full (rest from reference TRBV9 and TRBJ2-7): DSGVTQTPKHLITATGQRVTLRCSPRSGDLSVYWYQQSLDQGLQFLIQYYNGEERAKGNILERFSAQQFPDLHSELNLSSLELGDSALYFCASSVAEGGGYEQYFGPGTRLTVT.